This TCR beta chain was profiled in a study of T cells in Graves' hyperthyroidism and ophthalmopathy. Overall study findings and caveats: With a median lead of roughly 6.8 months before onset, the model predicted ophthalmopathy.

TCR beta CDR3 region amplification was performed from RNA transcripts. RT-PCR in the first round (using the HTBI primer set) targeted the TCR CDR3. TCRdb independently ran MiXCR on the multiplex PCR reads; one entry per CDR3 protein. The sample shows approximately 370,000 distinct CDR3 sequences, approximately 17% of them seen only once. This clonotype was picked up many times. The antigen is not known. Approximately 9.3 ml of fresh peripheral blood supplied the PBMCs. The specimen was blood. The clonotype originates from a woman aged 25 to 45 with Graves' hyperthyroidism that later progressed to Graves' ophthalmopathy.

CDR3 region: CASRRGYGIEGYTF. As DNA, the CDR3 is TGTGCCAGCAGAAGGGGATACGGGATAGAAGGCTACACCTTC. V gene TRBV28 combines with J gene TRBJ1-2, with a tentative D call TRBD1 (5 bases). V gave up 6 bases and J gave up 8 bases, with 19 bases separating them. Germline CDR1 MDHEN, CDR2 SYDVKM. The CDR3 has 14 residues.